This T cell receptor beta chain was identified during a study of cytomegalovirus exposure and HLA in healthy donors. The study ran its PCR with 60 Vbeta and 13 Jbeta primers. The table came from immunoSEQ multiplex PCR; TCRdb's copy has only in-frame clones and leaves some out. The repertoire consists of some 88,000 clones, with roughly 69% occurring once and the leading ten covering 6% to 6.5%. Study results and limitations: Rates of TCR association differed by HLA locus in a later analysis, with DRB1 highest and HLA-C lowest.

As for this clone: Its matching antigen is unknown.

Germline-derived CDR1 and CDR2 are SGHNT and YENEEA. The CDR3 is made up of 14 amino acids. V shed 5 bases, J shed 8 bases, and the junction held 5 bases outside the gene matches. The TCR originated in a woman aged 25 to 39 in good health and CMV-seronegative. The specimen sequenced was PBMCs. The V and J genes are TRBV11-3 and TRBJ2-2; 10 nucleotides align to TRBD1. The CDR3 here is CASSLGQGRGELFF. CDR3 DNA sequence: TGTGCCAGCAGCCTGGGACAGGGGAGAGGGGAGCTGTTTTTT.